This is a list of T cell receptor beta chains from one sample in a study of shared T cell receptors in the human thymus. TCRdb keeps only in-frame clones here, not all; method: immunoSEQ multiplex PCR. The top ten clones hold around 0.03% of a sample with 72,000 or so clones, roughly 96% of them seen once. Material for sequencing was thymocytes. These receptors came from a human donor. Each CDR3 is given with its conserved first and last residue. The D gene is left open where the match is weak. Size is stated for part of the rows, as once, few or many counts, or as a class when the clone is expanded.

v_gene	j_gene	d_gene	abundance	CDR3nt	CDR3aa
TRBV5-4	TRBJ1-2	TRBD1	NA	TGTGCCAGCAGCAAACCTCAGGGGGCTAACTATGGCTACACCTTC	CASSKPQGANYGYTF
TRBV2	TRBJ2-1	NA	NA	TGTGCCAGCATTCGTAACTCCCTCGAGCAGTTCTTC	CASIRNSLEQFF
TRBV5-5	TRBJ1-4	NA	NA	TGTGCCAGCAGCTTGGAAGGGCCCCCTAATGAAAAACTGTTTTTT	CASSLEGPPNEKLFF
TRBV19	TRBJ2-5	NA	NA	TGTGCCAGTATGGGGGCCCCAGAGACCCAGTACTTC	CASMGAPETQYF
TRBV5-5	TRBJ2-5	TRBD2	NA	TGTGCCAGCAGCTTGAGTTCGAGGACTAGTTTCGTACAAGAGACCCAGTACTTC	CASSLSSRTSFVQETQYF
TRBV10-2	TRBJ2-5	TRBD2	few	TGCGCCAGCAGGAGGACTAGCGGGGTGGTGGAGACCCAGTACTTC	CASRRTSGVVETQYF
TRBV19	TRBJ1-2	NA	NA	TGTGCCAGTAGTACGCACCCCAAACAGGGTCAGGATGGCTACACCTTC	CASSTHPKQGQDGYTF
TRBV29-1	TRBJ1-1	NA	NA	TGCAGCGTTGAAGGTGGGGGGCCCTATATCATGAACACTGAAGCTTTCTTT	CSVEGGGPYIMNTEAFF
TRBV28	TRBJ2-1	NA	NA	TGTGCCAGCAGTTTCGACAGGGTACGACGGGGGCCCTACAACGAGCAGTTCTTC	CASSFDRVRRGPYNEQFF
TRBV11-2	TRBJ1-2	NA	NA	TGTGCCAGCAGCTTAGAGGGGGCCACCTCACGAGCCTATGGCTACACCTTC	CASSLEGATSRAYGYTF
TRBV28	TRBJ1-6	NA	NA	TGTGCCAGCAGGTTAGGGCTGGGGACTAATTCACCCCTCCACTTT	CASRLGLGTNSPLHF
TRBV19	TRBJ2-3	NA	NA	TGTGCCAGTAGTATAGTGTGTTGCTTTACAGTAAAGAGCACAGATACGCAGTATTTT	CASSIVCCFTVKSTDTQYF
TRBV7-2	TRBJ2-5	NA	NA	TGTGCCAGCAGCTCGTACCCGGCCTTCCGGGGACGAGAGACCCAGTACTTC	CASSSYPAFRGRETQYF
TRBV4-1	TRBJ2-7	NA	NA	TGCGCCAGCAGCCACGACAGCACCCCCTTCCGGGACATCTACTACGAGCAGTACTTC	CASSHDSTPFRDIYYEQYF
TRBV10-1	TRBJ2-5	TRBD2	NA	TGCGCCAGCAGTGAGGTTGCCGGACTAGTGATGAATTCGGAGACCCAGTACTTC	CASSEVAGLVMNSETQYF
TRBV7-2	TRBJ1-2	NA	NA	TGTGCCAGCAGCTTTATGGGGGTAAACCCGAGCAACTATGGCTACACCTTC	CASSFMGVNPSNYGYTF
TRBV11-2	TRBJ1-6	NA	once	TGTGCCAGCAGCTCGAGACTAGACAGGCGGCATTCACCCCTCCACTTT	CASSSRLDRRHSPLHF
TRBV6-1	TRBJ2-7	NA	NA	TGTGCCAGCAGTTTAGGAAGAGTCTCTTCCTACGAGCAGTACTTC	CASSLGRVSSYEQYF
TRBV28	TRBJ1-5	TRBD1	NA	TGTGCCAGCAGTCGAGGGACAGGGTCTCGACTTCTCCAGCATTTT	CASSRGTGSRLLQHF
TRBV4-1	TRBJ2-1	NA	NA	TGCGCCAGCAGCCCCAGGCTAGCGAGGGATGAGCAGTTCTTC	CASSPRLARDEQFF
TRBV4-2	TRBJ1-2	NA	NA	TGTGCCAGCAGCCAAGAGGATGGCTACACCTTC	CASSQEDGYTF
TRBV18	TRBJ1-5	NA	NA	TGTGCCAGCTCACCTGGCTACAGGGCTAGATCCAATCAGCCCCAGCATTTT	CASSPGYRARSNQPQHF
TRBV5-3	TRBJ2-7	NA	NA	TGTGCCAGAAGCGCCATTCCAGGGGGGAGCTCCTACGAGCAGTACTTC	CARSAIPGGSSYEQYF
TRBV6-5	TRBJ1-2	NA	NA	TGTGCCAGCAGTTACTCGGCCCAGCGCCATGGCTACACCTTC	CASSYSAQRHGYTF
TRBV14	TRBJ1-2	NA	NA	TGTGCCAGCAGCCCTAAAACTGGAGGGCTATATGGCTACACCTTC	CASSPKTGGLYGYTF
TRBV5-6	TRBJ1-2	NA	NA	TGTGCCAGCAGCTTGGGACGGGACCCCTCAAACTATGGCTACACCTTC	CASSLGRDPSNYGYTF
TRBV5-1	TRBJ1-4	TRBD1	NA	TGCGCCAGCAACCTCGGGACCGGGACAGTTAATGAAAAACTGTTTTTT	CASNLGTGTVNEKLFF
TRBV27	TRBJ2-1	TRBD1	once	TGTGCCAGCAGTTTTCTCTCATCCGGGACAGGGCCCTCTTGTGAGCAGTTCTTC	CASSFLSSGTGPSCEQFF
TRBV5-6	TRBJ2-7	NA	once	TGTGCCAGCAGCTTGGGAGCAGGGGAATACGAGCAGTACTTC	CASSLGAGEYEQYF
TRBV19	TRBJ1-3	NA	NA	TGTGCCAGTAGTATCCGGGGGATCTCTGGAAACACCATATATTTT	CASSIRGISGNTIYF
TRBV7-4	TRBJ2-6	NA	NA	TGTGCCAGCAGCACCGACACGGTGGGCTCTGGGGCCAACGTCCTGACTTTC	CASSTDTVGSGANVLTF
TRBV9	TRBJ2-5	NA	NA	TGTGCCAGCAGCCCACTTCGAGGCGGAGAGACCCAGTACTTC	CASSPLRGGETQYF
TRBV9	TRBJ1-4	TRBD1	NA	TGTGCCAGCAGCAGAGGGACAGGGGACGGGGAAAAACTGTTTTTT	CASSRGTGDGEKLFF
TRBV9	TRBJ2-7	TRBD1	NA	TGTGCCAGCAGCGTAGCTCGGGGGACAGGGCTCGACGAGCAGTACTTC	CASSVARGTGLDEQYF
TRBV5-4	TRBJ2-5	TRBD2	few	TGTGCCAGCAGCTTTATACGGGGGGGGGCCCAAGAGACCCAGTACTTC	CASSFIRGGAQETQYF
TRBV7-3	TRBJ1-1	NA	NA	TGTGCCAGCAGCCCCCGAGGAGGAACTGAAGCTTTCTTT	CASSPRGGTEAFF
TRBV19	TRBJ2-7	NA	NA	TGTGCCAGTAGTATTTACCCAGTGGTCAGACACAGGACACGGCGATGCGAGCAGTACTTC	CASSIYPVVRHRTRRCEQYF
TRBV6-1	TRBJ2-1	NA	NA	TGTGCCAGCGGCCTGTCGGGGGTTGCCTACAATGAGCAGTTCTTC	CASGLSGVAYNEQFF
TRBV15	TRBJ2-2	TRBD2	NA	TGTGCCACCCCTAAACCCCCGACGGCTAGCGGGGGGGCCGGGGAGCTGTTTTTT	CATPKPPTASGGAGELFF
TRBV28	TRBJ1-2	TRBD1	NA	TGTGCCACCGGCGACAGGGGACCCCTTAACTATGGCTACACCTTC	CATGDRGPLNYGYTF
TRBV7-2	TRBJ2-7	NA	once	TGTGCCAGCAGCTTATGCAGTTCCTGCGAGCAGTACTTC	CASSLCSSCEQYF
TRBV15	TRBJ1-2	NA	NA	TGTGCCACCAGCAGAGTGGGAGGGGTGGGGCTCGGCTACACCTTC	CATSRVGGVGLGYTF
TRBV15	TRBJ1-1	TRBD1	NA	TGTGCCACCAGCAGAGATCAAATGGGGCAGGGGGAAGGGGCTTTCTTT	CATSRDQMGQGEGAFF
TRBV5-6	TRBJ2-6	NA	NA	TGTGCCAGCAGCTTGGGGCCCGTCCTGACTTTC	CASSLGPVLTF
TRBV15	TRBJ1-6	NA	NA	TGTGCCACCAGCAGAGAAGCAGATTTAAGCTCCTATAATTCACCCCTCCACTTT	CATSREADLSSYNSPLHF
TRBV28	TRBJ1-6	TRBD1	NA	TGTGCCAGCAGGGAGAGGACAGGGGGCGCGTCGACAGGTTCACCCCTCCACTTT	CASRERTGGASTGSPLHF
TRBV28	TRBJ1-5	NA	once	TGTGCCAGCAGCTGGGTTACTGTAGCCGTGAATATACGCAATCAGCCCCAGCATTTT	CASSWVTVAVNIRNQPQHF
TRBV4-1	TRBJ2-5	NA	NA	TGCGCCAGCAGCCCGGTTCGGGGGCAAGAGACCCAGTACTTC	CASSPVRGQETQYF
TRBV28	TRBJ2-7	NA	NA	TGTGCCAGCAGTTTCCTCGGTCAGGAAAACTACGAGCAGTACTTC	CASSFLGQENYEQYF
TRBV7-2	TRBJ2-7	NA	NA	TGTGCCAGCACCCTAATTACAGGAGGGGATATCGACGAGCAGTACTTC	CASTLITGGDIDEQYF